What follows describes a single TCR beta chain. These data originate in a study of T cells in Graves' hyperthyroidism and ophthalmopathy. Amplified TCR beta CDR3 regions came from RNA transcripts. Researchers ran a first-round RT-PCR on the TCR CDR3 using the HTBI primer set. TCRdb fed the multiplex PCR reads into MiXCR, producing one record per CDR3 protein. The profile shows fewer than 650,000 distinct CDR3 sequences, approximately 15% of them singletons. The study included ophthalmopathy patients with Clinical Activity Score at least 3, NOSPECS grade at least 4 and duration under 3 months. The source material was blood. The origin of this receptor is a woman aged 18-35 years with Graves' ophthalmopathy.

For the CDR3, the DNA is TGCAGTGCTGAACCCCTGGACAGGGGGCGTGAATCCTACGAGCAGTACTTC. Translating gives CSAEPLDRGRESYEQYF. The chain is built from TRBV20-1 and TRBJ2-7, with TRBD1 matching 11 bases. This CDR3 has 17 amino acids. Per the germline V gene, CDR1 is DFQATT and CDR2 is SNEGSKA (reference sequence). Trimming at V came to 5 bases and at J to 1 base, leaving 13 bases not matched to a gene.